The clone carrying this T cell receptor (beta chain) was counted a single time. Antigen specificity is unknown. This sample is part of a study of cytomegalovirus exposure and HLA in healthy donors. The PCR employed 60 Vbeta primers together with 13 Jbeta primers. TCRdb's copy holds only in-frame clones and misses some; the assay was immunoSEQ multiplex PCR. In the table there are 100,000 to 150,000 clones, around 80% of which are singletons. Broader study findings: Researchers counted about 150 TCR beta chains as cytomegalovirus-associated. For cytomegalovirus status, the classifier reportedly gave diagnoses with high specificity and sensitivity. Sequence variants that were highly shared formed a cluster that was likely a sequencing artifact.

The germline CDR1 and CDR2 sequences are SGHNT and YYREEE (reference sequence). The CDR3 is 14 residues long. The TCR comes from a woman younger than 30 in good health and CMV-seronegative. Specimen: PBMCs. The chain carries TRBV5-4 and TRBJ2-5; TRBD2 agrees at 9 bases. The DNA end favors TRBJ2-7, so the J call may be wrong. The CDR3 nucleotides are TGTGCCAGCAGCTTTAGCGGGAGTGAGGCCGAGCAGTACTTC. It yields the protein CASSFSGSEAEQYF.